This T cell receptor beta chain came from a study of cytomegalovirus exposure and HLA in healthy donors. About the study: In a later analysis, it was reported that the approximately 120 validation repertoires had been produced on the same platform as the roughly 700 repertoires belonging to the first cohort. Whole-study results and caveats: Rare TCR sequences dominated, though some public TCRs recurred in many donors. The study labeled 150 to 200 TCR beta chains cytomegalovirus-associated.

Assay used: immunoSEQ multiplex PCR; TCRdb lists only in-frame clones, some missing. The profile shows 100,000 to 150,000 clones, 75% to 90% of them singletons. The donors belonged to the approximately 120-subject validation cohort, separate from the 666-subject first cohort. About this clone itself: Its antigen is as yet unknown.

This TCR was sampled from a woman under 30 in good health and CMV-seronegative. Source material: PBMCs.

The CDR3, as DNA: TGCGCCAGCAGAGCCGGGACTAGCGGGTCCCCCCTTTACAATGAGCAGTTCTTC. Protein: CASRAGTSGSPLYNEQFF. The chain links TRBV5-1 to TRBJ2-1; 12 nucleotides agree with TRBD2. The V gene end was trimmed by 5 bases and the J gene end by 4 bases; junction bases not matched to a gene: 13. CDR1 is SGHRS, CDR2 YFSETQ, per germline. The CDR3 totals 18 residues.